The clone carrying this T cell receptor (beta chain) was seen only a few times. The data stem from a study of blood T cell repertoires in COVID-19. Study-wide context: The samples span acute and convalescent COVID-19 from the United States, Italy and Spain.

In germline, CDR1 is MDHEN, CDR2 SYDVKM. J gave up 3 bases and V 6 bases, and 7 bases lay outside the gene matches. The CDR3 has 14 residues. Original methodology: Estimation of nucleated cell counts relied on the amplification of reference gene primers. Only in-frame clones appear in the TCRdb table, and some are missing; sequencing was by immunoSEQ multiplex PCR. The V and J calls and clone size come from that table; D and trimming were worked out from the DNA. The sample carries about 130,000 clones, roughly 79% recorded once. Sequenced input: peripheral blood. The rearrangement uses TRBV28 and TRBJ1-1; 7 bases map to TRBD1. This TCR derives from a human donor in a cohort sampled during active COVID-19. The CDR3 sequence: CASRTYTGDTEAFF. CDR3 in DNA: TGTGCCAGCAGGACCTATACAGGGGACACTGAAGCTTTCTTT.